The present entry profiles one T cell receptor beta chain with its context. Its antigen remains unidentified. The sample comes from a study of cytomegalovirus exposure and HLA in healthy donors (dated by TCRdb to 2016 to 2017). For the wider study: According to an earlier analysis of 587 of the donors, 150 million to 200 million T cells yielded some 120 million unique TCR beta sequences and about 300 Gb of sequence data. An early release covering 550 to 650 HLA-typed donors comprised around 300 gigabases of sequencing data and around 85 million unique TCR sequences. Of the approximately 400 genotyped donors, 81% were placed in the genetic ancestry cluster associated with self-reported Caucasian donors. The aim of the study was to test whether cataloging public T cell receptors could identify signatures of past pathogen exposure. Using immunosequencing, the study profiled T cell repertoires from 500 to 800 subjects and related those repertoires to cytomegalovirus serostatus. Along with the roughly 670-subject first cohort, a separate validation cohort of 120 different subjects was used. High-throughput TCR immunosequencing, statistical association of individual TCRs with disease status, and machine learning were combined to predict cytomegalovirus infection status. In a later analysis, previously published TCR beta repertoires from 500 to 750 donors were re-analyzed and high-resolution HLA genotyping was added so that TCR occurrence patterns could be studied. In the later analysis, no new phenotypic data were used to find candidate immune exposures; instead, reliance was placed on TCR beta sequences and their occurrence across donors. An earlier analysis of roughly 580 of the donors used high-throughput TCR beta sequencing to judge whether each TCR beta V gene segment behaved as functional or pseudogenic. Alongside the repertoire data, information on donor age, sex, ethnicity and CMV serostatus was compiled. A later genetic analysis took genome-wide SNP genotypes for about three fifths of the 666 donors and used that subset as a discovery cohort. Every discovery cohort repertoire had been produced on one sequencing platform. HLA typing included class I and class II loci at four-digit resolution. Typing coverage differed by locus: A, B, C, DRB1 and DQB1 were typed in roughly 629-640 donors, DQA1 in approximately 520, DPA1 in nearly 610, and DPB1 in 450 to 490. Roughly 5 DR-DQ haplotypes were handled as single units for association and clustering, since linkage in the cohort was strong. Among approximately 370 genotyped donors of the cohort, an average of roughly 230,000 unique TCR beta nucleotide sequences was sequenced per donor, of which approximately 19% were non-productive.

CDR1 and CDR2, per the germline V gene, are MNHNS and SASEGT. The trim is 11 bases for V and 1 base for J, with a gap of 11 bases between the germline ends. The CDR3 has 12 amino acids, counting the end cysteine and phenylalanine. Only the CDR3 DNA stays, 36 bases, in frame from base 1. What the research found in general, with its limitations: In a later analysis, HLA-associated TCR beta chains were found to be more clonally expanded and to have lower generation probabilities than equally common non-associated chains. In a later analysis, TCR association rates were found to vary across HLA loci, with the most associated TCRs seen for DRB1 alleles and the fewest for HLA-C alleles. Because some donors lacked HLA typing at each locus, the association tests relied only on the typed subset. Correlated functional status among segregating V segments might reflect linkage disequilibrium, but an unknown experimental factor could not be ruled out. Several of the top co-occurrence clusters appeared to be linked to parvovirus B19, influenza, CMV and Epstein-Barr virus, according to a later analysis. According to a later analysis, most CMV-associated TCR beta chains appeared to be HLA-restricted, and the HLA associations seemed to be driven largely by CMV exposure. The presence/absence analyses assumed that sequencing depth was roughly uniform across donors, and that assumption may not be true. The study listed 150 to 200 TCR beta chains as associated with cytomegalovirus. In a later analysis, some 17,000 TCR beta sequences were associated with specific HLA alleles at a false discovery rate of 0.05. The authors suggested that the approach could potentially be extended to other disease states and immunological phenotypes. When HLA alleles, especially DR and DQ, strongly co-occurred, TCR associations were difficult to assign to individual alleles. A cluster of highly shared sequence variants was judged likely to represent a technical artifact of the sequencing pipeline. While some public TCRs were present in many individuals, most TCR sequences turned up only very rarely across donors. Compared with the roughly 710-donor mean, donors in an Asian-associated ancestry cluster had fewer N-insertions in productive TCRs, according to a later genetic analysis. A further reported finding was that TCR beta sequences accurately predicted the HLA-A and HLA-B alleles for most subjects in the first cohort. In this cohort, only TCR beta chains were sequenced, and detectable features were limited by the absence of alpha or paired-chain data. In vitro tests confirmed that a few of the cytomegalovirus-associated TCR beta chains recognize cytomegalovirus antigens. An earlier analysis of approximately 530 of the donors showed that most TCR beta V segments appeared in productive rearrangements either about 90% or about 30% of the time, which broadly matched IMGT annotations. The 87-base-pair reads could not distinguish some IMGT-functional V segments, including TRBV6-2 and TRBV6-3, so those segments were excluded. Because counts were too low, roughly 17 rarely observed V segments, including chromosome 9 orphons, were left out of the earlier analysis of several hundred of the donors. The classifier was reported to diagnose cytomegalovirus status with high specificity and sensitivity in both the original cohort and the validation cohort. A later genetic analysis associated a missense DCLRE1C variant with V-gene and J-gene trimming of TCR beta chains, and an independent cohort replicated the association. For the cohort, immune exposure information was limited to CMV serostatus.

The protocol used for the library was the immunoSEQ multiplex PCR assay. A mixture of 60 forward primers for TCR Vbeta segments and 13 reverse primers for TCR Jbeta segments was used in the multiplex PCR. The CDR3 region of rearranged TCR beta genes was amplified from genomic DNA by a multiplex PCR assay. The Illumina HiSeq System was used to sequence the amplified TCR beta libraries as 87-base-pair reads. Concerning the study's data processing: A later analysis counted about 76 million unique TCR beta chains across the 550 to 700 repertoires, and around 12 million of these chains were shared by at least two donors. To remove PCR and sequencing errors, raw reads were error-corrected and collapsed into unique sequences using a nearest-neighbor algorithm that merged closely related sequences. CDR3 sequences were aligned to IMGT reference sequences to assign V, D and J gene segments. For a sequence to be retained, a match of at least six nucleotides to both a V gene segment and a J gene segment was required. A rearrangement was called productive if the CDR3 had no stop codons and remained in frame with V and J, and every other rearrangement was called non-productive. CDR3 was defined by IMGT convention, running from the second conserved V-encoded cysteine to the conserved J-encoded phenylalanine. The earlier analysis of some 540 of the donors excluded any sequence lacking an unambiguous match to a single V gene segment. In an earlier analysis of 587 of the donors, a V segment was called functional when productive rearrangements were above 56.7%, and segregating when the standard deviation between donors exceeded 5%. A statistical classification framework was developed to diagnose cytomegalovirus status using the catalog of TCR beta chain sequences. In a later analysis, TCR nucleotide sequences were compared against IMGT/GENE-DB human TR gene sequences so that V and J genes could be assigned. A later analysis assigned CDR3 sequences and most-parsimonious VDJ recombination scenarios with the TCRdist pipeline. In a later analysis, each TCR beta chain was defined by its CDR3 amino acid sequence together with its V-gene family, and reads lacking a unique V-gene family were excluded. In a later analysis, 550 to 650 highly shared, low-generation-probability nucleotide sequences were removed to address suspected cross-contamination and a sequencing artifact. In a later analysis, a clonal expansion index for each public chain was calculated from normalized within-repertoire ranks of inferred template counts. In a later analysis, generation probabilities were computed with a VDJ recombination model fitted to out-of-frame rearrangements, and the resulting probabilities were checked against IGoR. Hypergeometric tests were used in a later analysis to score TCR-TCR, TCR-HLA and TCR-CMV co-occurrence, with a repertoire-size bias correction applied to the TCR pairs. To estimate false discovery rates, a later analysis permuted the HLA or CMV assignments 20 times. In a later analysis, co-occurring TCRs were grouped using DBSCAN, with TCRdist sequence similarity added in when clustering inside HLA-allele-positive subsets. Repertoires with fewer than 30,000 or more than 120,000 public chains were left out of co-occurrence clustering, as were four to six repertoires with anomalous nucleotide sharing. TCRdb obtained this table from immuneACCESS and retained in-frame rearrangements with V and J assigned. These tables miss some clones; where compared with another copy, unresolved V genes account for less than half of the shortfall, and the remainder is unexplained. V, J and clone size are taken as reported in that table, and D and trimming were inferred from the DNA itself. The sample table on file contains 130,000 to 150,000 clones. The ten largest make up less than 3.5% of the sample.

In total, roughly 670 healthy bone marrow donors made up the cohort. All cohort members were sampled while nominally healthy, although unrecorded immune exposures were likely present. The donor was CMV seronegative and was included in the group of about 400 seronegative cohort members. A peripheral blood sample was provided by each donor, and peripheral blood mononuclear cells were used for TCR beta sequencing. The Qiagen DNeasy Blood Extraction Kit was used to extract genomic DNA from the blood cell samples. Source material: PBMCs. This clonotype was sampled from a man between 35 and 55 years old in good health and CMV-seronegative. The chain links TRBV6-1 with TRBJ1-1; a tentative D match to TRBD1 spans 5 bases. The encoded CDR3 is CACRQGNTEAFF. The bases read TGTGCCTGTCGGCAGGGGAACACTGAAGCTTTCTTT.